This T cell receptor beta chain was captured in a study of T-cell reconstitution after alpha-beta-depleted transplantation in children. Unique molecular identifiers were used in preparing the TCRbeta library. TCRdb passed the PCR reads through MiXCR, listing each CDR3 protein once. Seen here are around 200,000 distinct CDR3 sequences, roughly 6.8% observed once, and the top ten hold approximately 2.9%. Trimming cost V 0 bases and J 3 bases, with 11 bases left between them. Germline CDR1 and CDR2: DFQATT and SNEGSKA (reference sequence). The CDR3 loop spans 15 amino acids. This clonotype was found many times.

The sequence derives from a human donor who donated a stem cell graft to a child with Wiskott-Aldrich syndrome. The starting material was PBMCs from the stem cell graft donor, obtained from the stem cell graft. The rearrangement links TRBV20-1 to TRBJ2-2; perhaps TRBD2 as D (6 bases). Written as DNA, the CDR3 is TGCAGTGCTAGAGACCCTAGCGCCGACACCGGGGAGCTGTTTTTT. Amino acid sequence: CSARDPSADTGELFF.